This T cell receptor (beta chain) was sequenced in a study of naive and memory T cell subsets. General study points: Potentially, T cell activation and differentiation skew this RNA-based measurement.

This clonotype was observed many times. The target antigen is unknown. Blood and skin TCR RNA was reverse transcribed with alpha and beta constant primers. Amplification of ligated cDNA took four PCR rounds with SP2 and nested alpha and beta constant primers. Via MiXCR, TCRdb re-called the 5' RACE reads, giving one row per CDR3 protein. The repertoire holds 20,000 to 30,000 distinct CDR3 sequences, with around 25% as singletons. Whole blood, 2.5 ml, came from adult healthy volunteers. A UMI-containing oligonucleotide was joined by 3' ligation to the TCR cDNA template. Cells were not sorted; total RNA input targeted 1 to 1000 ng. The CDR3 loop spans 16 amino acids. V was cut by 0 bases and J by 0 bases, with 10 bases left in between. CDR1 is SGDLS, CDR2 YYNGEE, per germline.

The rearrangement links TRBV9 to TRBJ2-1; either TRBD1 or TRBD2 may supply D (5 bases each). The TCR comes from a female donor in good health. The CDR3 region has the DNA TGTGCCAGCAGCGTAGGAGGGGCACACTCCTACAATGAGCAGTTCTTC. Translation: CASSVGGAHSYNEQFF.